This entry concerns a single T cell receptor beta chain. It has no known antigen specificity. Base qualities are not at hand, and no much larger clone is one base apart. Other DNA sequences from this sample encode an identical CDR3 as well. The collaborating institutions used their own protocols to collect whole blood in K2EDTA tubes. For TCRbeta analysis, collaborator samples were shipped as frozen whole blood, as isolated PBMCs, or as DNA extracted from either sample type. Taken from cysteine to phenylalanine, the CDR3 has 12 residues. CDR3 DNA is the only sequence kept; it has 36 bases, read in frame from the first base. CDR1 and CDR2 are drawn from the germline V gene: SQVTM, ANQGSEA. The V and J ends are trimmed by 6 bases and 1 base, leaving 9 bases between them. This entry belongs to a study of blood T cell repertoires in COVID-19 (dated by TCRdb to 2018 to 2020). Looking at the study overall: Samples from collaborators originated in the United States, Italy and Spain and spanned both the acute and convalescent phases of COVID-19. Sample metadata almost always included a de-identified subject ID, COVID-19 status, age in years and sex. The material from the prospective study consisted of cDNA or gDNA derived from T cells, B-cell-depleted T cells, or PBMCs. Samples were obtained from the ongoing ImmuneRACE study (first 160 participants) and from about 1,300 subjects provided by 6 global collaborators. HLA class I and class II types, where available, came from metadata supplied by the sample provider rather than from assay-based typing. Deeply sampled blood TCRbeta repertoires from subjects exposed to, actively infected with, or recovered from COVID-19 were included in the dataset. The repertoires were released in a freely available public database meant as a resource for research on the immune response to SARS-CoV-2.

On the study overall, not on this receptor specifically: The quantity of clinical and demographic metadata differed by source and by participant and was supplied without curation.

TCRbeta CDR3 regions were amplified from genomic DNA by means of the immunoSEQ Assay, a bias-controlled multiplex PCR. The source study handled its data this way. The number of nucleated cells in each sample was estimated by amplification of reference gene primers within the assay. To quantify the absolute abundance of each unique TCRbeta CDR3 rearrangement, sequence reads were collapsed and filtered. For each sample, productive Simpson clonality was calculated as the square root of Simpson's diversity index across productive rearrangements. TCRdb holds this immuneACCESS table with in-frame rearrangements only. Some clones are missing; in checked studies, unresolved V genes explain under half, and the rest has no known cause. Clonal size and the V and J genes are those of that table, whereas D and trimming came from the DNA. This sample is represented by about 230,000 clones; 70% to 90% of them were singletons. Of the sample, approximately 2.6% falls within the top ten clones.

Source material: peripheral blood. The chain was built from TRBV29-1 and TRBJ1-1; the best D guess is TRBD1, with 6 bases matching. The TCR originated in a woman aged 65 to 85 with active or convalescent COVID-19. For the CDR3, the sequence is CSVGGGNTEAFF. Read as DNA, the sequence is TGCAGCGTAGGGGGGGGGAACACTGAAGCTTTCTTT.